This T cell receptor beta chain was recorded in a study of neoadjuvant anti-PD-1 for oral cavity cancer. On the study more broadly: Patients without progression got a fourth dose around day 43. Study results and caveats: Higher pretreatment Treg/Th17 ratios tracked higher pretreatment blood clonality.

On this clone itself: As yet, its antigen is unknown.

Assay used: immunoSEQ multiplex PCR; TCRdb lists only in-frame clones, some missing. The data contain just over 9,000 clones, around three fifths of them seen just once; the ten biggest clones take up around 4%. The time point was: after neoadjuvant nivolumab, at surgical resection. PBMCs were not maintained or expanded in culture before analysis. This CDR3 spans 15 amino acids. V lost 5 bases and J 4 bases, leaving 17 bases between the germline ends. CDR1 is MRHNA, CDR2 SNTAGT, per germline. This TCR was sampled from a person aged 35 to 85 with oral cavity squamous cell carcinoma. The starting material was PBMCs, obtained after nivolumab (anti-PD-1) treatment. The V and J genes are TRBV6-4 and TRBJ1-2, with D maybe TRBD1 (6 bases). This CDR3 is CASSQEGGGRYGYTF. The CDR3 region has the DNA TGTGCCAGCAGTCAGGAGGGGGGCGGACGCTATGGCTACACCTTC.